This record covers a single T cell receptor beta chain. Its target is not known. Stated treatment: around 19 received Ad26.COV2.S at low or high dose, single or two shots; several received placebo; per-sample allocation not given. Sample collection was performed on day 63 after the first vaccine or placebo injection. This table comes from immunoSEQ multiplex PCR, and its TCRdb copy is limited to in-frame clones, with some not included. This sample has roughly 450,000 clones, with 75% to 95% found just once. This specimen belongs to a study of Ad26.COV2.S vaccination and SARS-CoV-2 variants. Background on the study: The trial was COV1001 and the donor's arm was Ad26.COV2.S. The study gave Ad26.COV2.S intramuscularly, once or twice 56 days apart.

Broader study findings: Breadth of non-spike TCRs did not differ between vaccinees and placebo recipients.

Trimming took off 2 bases at V and 7 bases at J, with 11 bases between the two ends. CDR3 length equals 13 residues. The input for sequencing was peripheral blood, taken in a trial of Ad26.COV2.S vaccine versus placebo. The V call is TRBV12-3 or TRBV12-4, the J call TRBJ1-2, with D tentatively TRBD1 (6 bases). The clonotype originates from a person between 18 and 59 years old who received the Ad26.COV2.S COVID-19 vaccine or a placebo. CDR3 region: CASSLSDRSGYTF. In DNA, the CDR3 is TGTGCCAGCAGTTTATCAGACAGGTCTGGCTACACCTTC.